A selection of T cell receptor beta chains follows, all from one sample in a study of cytomegalovirus exposure and HLA in healthy donors. The data were produced by immunoSEQ multiplex PCR, yet TCRdb's version contains in-frame clones alone and is incomplete. The sample lists some 150,000 clones, over 60% seen once, with 4% in the top ten. The sample taken for sequencing was PBMCs. These receptors came from a woman aged 40 to 50 in good health and CMV-seronegative. Both conserved end residues are part of each CDR3. D genes are given only for firm matches. Expanded clones get a size class; other rows say once, few or many, or leave the size out.

. | . | TRBJ2-2 | TRBV30 | TGTGCCTGGAGTCACTTGGGGGCGCGCTCCGGGGAGCTGTTTTTT | CAWSHLGARSGELFF
. | . | TRBJ2-7 | TRBV6-5 | TGTGCCAGCAGTGTGCCGGGGGAGCAGTACTTC | CASSVPGEQYF
. | few | TRBJ1-3 | TRBV2 | TGTGCCAGCAGTGAATCTCAGGGATCGGACTCTGGAAACACCATATATTTT | CASSESQGSDSGNTIYF
TRBD1 | . | TRBJ1-6 | TRBV7-6 | TGTGCCAGCCGACAGGGGGCTTATAATTCACCCCTCCACTTT | CASRQGAYNSPLHF
. | . | TRBJ2-3 | TRBV19 | TGTGCCAGTAGAGTCAGCGGGGATACGCAGTATTTT | CASRVSGDTQYF
TRBD1 | . | TRBJ2-2 | TRBV10-3 | TGTGCCATCGCCCCCGGGACAGGGGGTTCCACCGGGGAGCTGTTTTTT | CAIAPGTGGSTGELFF
. | . | TRBJ1-1 | TRBV5-1 | TGCGCCAGCAGCTTGGGGTTAGGGGGTCTGAACACTGAAGCTTTCTTT | CASSLGLGGLNTEAFF
TRBD1 | . | TRBJ1-2 | TRBV28 | TGTGCCAGCGCCCTCCCCGGGGGACAGAACTATGGCTACACCTTC | CASALPGGQNYGYTF
. | few | TRBJ1-5 | TRBV27 | TGTGCCAGCAGCACTCGGCCTCTAGACCCCACGGCCCAGCATTTT | CASSTRPLDPTAQHF
. | . | TRBJ2-7 | TRBV7-6 | TGTGCCAGCAGCCCTTCCAGTGTCTCTCGATACGAGCAGTACTTC | CASSPSSVSRYEQYF
. | . | TRBJ1-1 | TRBV10-2 | TGCGCCAGCAGTGAGTCTCCGGGGTCCGGCACTGAAGCTTTCTTT | CASSESPGSGTEAFF
TRBD1 | . | TRBJ1-1 | TRBV5-1 | TGCGCCAGCAGCCGTAGACCGGGACAGGGGAAGGTCACTGAAGCTTTCTTT | CASSRRPGQGKVTEAFF
TRBD2 | . | TRBJ2-7 | TRBV12-5 | TGTGCTAGTGGTCCGCCTAGCGGGGAGCCCTACGAGCAGTACTTC | CASGPPSGEPYEQYF
TRBD1 | . | TRBJ1-1 | TRBV7-8 | TGTGCCAGCACACCAGGACAGGGCTTCGTGGTTGACACTGAAGCTTTCTTT | CASTPGQGFVVDTEAFF
. | . | TRBJ2-7 | TRBV7-6 | TGTGCCAGCAGCGGACGACGGGGAAGGGAGCAGTACTTC | CASSGRRGREQYF
. | . | TRBJ1-1 | TRBV2 | TGTGCCAGCATTTATCAGATGAACACTGAAGCTTTCTTT | CASIYQMNTEAFF
TRBD2 | . | TRBJ2-7 | TRBV6-5 | TGTGCCAGCAGGAGGACTAGCGGGCTCTACGAGCAGTACTTC | CASRRTSGLYEQYF
TRBD2 | . | TRBJ2-6 | TRBV9 | TGTGCCAGCAGCGTAGTTATGGGGACGGCCTCGGGGGGCTCTGGGGCCAACGTCCTGACTTTC | CASSVVMGTASGGSGANVLTF
TRBD1 | . | TRBJ1-2 | TRBV28 | TGTGCCAGCAGTGGACAGGATGGCTACACCTTC | CASSGQDGYTF
TRBD1 | . | TRBJ1-1 | TRBV5-1 | TGCGCCAGCAGCCTGGGACAGGGGGATGTCGCTGAAGCTTTCTTT | CASSLGQGDVAEAFF
. | . | TRBJ2-7 | TRBV2 | TGTGCCAGCAGTCCTTCCGGTGGTTCCGTCTACGAGCAGTACTTC | CASSPSGGSVYEQYF
TRBD2 | . | TRBJ2-3 | TRBV7-2 | TGTGCCAGCAGCCGTACTAGCGGGGGAGGAGATACGCAGTATTTT | CASSRTSGGGDTQYF
TRBD1 | . | TRBJ2-7 | TRBV28 | TGTGCCAGCAGTTACCCGGGACAGGGGTACGAGCAGTACTTC | CASSYPGQGYEQYF
TRBD1 | . | TRBJ1-4 | TRBV30 | TGTGCCTGGAGGGGACAGGGGGCCGGAAAACTGTTTTTT | CAWRGQGAGKLFF
. | . | TRBJ1-4 | TRBV5-1 | TGCGCCAGCAGCTCCGGGGGGGGCAGCCCCGAAAAACTGTTTTTT | CASSSGGGSPEKLFF
. | once | TRBJ1-5 | TRBV2 | TGTGCCAGCAGTAACAGGGTAGGAGGTCAGCCCCAGCATTTT | CASSNRVGGQPQHF
. | . | TRBJ1-4 | TRBV7-8 | TGTGCCAGCAGCTCAAGGGAGGTGGATGAAAAACTGTTTTTT | CASSSREVDEKLFF
. | . | TRBJ1-2 | TRBV11-2 | TGTGCCAGCAGCTTAGGGGGACAAGCTGGCTACACCTTC | CASSLGGQAGYTF
. | few | TRBJ2-5 | TRBV9 | TGTGCCAGCAGCGGAGGGAGGAGCGAAGAGACCCAGTACTTC | CASSGGRSEETQYF
. | . | TRBJ1-1 | TRBV5-4 | TGTGCCAGCAGGGACGGACACCTGAACACTGAAGCTTTCTTT | CASRDGHLNTEAFF
. | . | TRBJ2-2 | TRBV11-3 | TGTGCCAGCAGCATGGGCTCTGTGAACACCGGGGAGCTGTTTTTT | CASSMGSVNTGELFF
TRBD2 | . | TRBJ2-3 | TRBV5-4 | TGTGCCAGCAGCTTGGGTCGGCTAGCGGGGGGGGTGGATACGCAGTATTTT | CASSLGRLAGGVDTQYF
. | . | TRBJ2-7 | TRBV7-9 | TGTGCCAGCAGCCCCTTACAGGGACGTGACCCCTACGAGCAGTACTTC | CASSPLQGRDPYEQYF
. | . | TRBJ1-6 | TRBV7-9 | TGTGCCAGCGGAGCGGGGAGGGGAGAGTATAATTCACCCCTCCACTTT | CASGAGRGEYNSPLHF
TRBD2 | . | TRBJ2-3 | TRBV7-2 | TGTGCCAGCAGCTCCGGGAGGGATACGCAGTATTTT | CASSSGRDTQYF
TRBD2 | . | TRBJ2-1 | TRBV5-1 | TGCGCCAGCAGCTTAGCGGGAGGGAAAAATGAGCAGTTCTTC | CASSLAGGKNEQFF
. | once | TRBJ1-4 | TRBV7-2 | TGTGCCAGCACACAGGGATCTAGTGAAAAACTGTTTTTT | CASTQGSSEKLFF
. | few | TRBJ2-7 | TRBV28 | TGTGCCAGCAGTTTATCAGGGAGGAACGAGCAGTACTTC | CASSLSGRNEQYF
. | . | TRBJ2-1 | TRBV4-1 | TGCGCCAGCAGCCAAGATCGCGTCCTACCCTCCTACAATGAGCAGTTCTTC | CASSQDRVLPSYNEQFF
TRBD1 | . | TRBJ1-4 | TRBV7-8 | TGTGCCAGCAGCCCCCGGGGACAGCAAAATGAAAAACTGTTTTTT | CASSPRGQQNEKLFF
. | once | TRBJ1-1 | TRBV6-5 | TGTGCCAGCAGTTACCAGGGGTGGGGTGAAGCTTTCTTT | CASSYQGWGEAFF
. | . | TRBJ1-1 | TRBV27 | TGTGCCAGCAGTTCCCGGAGGGGTCAGGGAGCTTTCTTT | CASSSRRGQGAFF
TRBD2 | few | TRBJ2-3 | TRBV9 | TGTGCCAGCAGCCCTCAAGTGAGATCGAGCGGGGGGGACACAGATACGCAGTATTTT | CASSPQVRSSGGDTDTQYF
TRBD2 | . | TRBJ2-7 | TRBV7-6 | TGTGCCAGCTCGGGGGGGCCGGCCGACGAGCAGTACTTC | CASSGGPADEQYF
. | . | TRBJ1-1 | TRBV10-2 | TGCGCCTCCGCGGAAGCGGGCACTGAAGCTTTCTTT | CASAEAGTEAFF
. | . | TRBJ1-2 | TRBV2 | TGTGCCAGCAGTGGAGGAGGGCTCAATGTAAAGGGCTACACCTTC | CASSGGGLNVKGYTF
TRBD2 | . | TRBJ2-1 | TRBV10-3 | TGTGCCATCAGTGGACTAGCGGGAGGCGAGGGGGAGCAGTTCTTC | CAISGLAGGEGEQFF
. | . | TRBJ1-2 | TRBV2 | TGTGCCAGCAGTTCCTATAACTATGGCTACACCTTC | CASSSYNYGYTF
. | once | TRBJ2-7 | TRBV7-9 | TGTGCCAGCGGTGGGGGCGAGCTTTACTTC | CASGGGELYF
. | . | TRBJ2-1 | TRBV7-8 | TGTGCCAGCAGCGTAATCAATGAGCAGTTCTTC | CASSVINEQFF
TRBD1 | . | TRBJ2-3 | TRBV7-8 | TGTGCCAGCAGCTTAGATTCTCGGACAGGGTGGACAGATACGCAGTATTTT | CASSLDSRTGWTDTQYF
TRBD2 | . | TRBJ2-3 | TRBV6-1 | TGTGCCAGCAGGGTAGCGGGGGTGACAGATACGCAGTATTTT | CASRVAGVTDTQYF
. | . | TRBJ1-5 | TRBV28 | TGTGCCAGCAGTTTAGGGGGGGTTAGCAATCAGCCCCAGCATTTT | CASSLGGVSNQPQHF
. | . | TRBJ1-2 | TRBV28 | TGTGCCAGCAGTCTAGACCGGGGGGGCTTTAACGGCTACACCTTC | CASSLDRGGFNGYTF
. | . | TRBJ1-3 | TRBV1 | TGCACCAGCAGCCAGCCCAGGGGAGATGGAAACACCATATATTTT | CTSSQPRGDGNTIYF
TRBD1 | . | TRBJ1-4 | TRBV5-1 | TGCGCCAGCAGCTTACAGGGGGCTGGGGAAAAACTGTTTTTT | CASSLQGAGEKLFF
TRBD2 | . | TRBJ2-1 | TRBV2 | TGTGCCAGCAATCCCTCCGGGACTAGCGCTTACAATGAGCAGTTCTTC | CASNPSGTSAYNEQFF
TRBD1 | . | TRBJ1-2 | TRBV28 | TGTGCCAGCTGGGACAGGGACTATGGCTACACCTTC | CASWDRDYGYTF
TRBD2 | . | TRBJ2-3 | TRBV11-3 | TGTGCCAGCAGCTTAGGTCTACGGGGGAGGGGTGGCACAGATACGCAGTATTTT | CASSLGLRGRGGTDTQYF